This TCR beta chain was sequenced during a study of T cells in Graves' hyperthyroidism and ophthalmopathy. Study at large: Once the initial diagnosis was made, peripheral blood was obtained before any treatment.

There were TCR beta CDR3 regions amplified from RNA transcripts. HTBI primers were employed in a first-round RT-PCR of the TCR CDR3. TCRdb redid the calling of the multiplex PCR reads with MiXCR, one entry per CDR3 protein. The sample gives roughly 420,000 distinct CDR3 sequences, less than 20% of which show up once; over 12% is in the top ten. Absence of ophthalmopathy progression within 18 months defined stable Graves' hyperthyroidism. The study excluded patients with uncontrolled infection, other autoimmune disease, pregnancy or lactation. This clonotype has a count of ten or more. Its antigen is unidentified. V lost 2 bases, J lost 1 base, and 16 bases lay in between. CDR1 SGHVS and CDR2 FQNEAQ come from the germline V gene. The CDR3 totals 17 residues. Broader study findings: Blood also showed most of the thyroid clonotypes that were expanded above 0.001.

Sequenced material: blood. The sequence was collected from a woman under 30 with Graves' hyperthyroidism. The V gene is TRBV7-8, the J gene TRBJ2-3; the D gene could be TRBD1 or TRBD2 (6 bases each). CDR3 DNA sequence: TGTGCCAGCAGCTTAAGTTATAAGGGGGGAGGCACAGATACGCAGTATTTT. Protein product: CASSLSYKGGGTDTQYF.